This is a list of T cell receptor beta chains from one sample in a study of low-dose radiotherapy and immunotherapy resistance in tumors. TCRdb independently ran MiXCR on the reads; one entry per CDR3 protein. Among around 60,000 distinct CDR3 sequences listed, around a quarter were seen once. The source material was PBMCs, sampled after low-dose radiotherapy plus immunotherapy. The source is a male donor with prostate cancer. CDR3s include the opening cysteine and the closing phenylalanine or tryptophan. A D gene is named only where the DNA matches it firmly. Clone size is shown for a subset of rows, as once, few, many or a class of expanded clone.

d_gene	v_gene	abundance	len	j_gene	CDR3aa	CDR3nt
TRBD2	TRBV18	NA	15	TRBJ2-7	CASSRNGRGDHEQYF	TGTGCCAGCTCACGAAACGGGCGGGGGGACCACGAGCAGTACTTC
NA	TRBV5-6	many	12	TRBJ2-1	CASSLASGGQFF	TGTGCCAGCAGCTTGGCCTCTGGGGGGCAGTTCTTC
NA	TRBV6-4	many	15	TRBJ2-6	CASSQTGFGANVLTF	TGTGCCAGCAGCCAAACAGGGTTCGGGGCCAACGTCCTGACTTTC
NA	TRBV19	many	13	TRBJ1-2	CASSMVSFSGYTF	TGTGCCAGTAGTATGGTCTCCTTCAGTGGCTACACCTTC
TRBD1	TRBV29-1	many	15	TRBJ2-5	CSVEGTGDFQETQYF	TGCAGCGTTGAGGGGACAGGGGACTTTCAAGAGACCCAGTACTTC
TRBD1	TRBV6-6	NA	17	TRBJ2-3	CASSDWTGTLDTDTQYF	TGTGCCAGCAGTGACTGGACAGGGACCCTTGACACAGATACGCAGTATTTT
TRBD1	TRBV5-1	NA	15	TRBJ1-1	CASSYNGQGATEAFF	TGCGCCAGCAGCTATAACGGACAGGGGGCAACTGAAGCTTTCTTT
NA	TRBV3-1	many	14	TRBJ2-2	CASSSTANTGELFF	TGTGCCAGCAGTTCCACTGCGAACACCGGGGAGCTGTTTTTT
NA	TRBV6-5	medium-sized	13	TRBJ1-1	CASSYMPGTEAFF	TGTGCCAGCAGTTACATGCCCGGCACTGAAGCTTTCTTT
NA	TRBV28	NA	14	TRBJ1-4	CASSWTAGDEKLFF	TGTGCCAGCAGCTGGACCGCTGGGGATGAAAAACTGTTTTTT
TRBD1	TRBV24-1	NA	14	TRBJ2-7	CATSGTGGQYEQYF	TGTGCCACCAGTGGGACAGGGGGCCAGTACGAGCAGTACTTC
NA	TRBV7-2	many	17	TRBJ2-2	CASSPARNPRTPGSCFF	NA
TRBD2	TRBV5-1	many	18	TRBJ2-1	CASSGLAGGPSSYNEQFF	TGCGCCAGCAGCGGACTAGCGGGAGGGCCCAGCTCCTACAATGAGCAGTTCTTC
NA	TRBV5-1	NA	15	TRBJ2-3	CASSWGGGASDTQYF	TGCGCCAGCAGCTGGGGAGGGGGTGCCTCAGATACGCAGTATTTT
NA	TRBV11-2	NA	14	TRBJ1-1	CASSLGAAGTEAFF	TGTGCCAGCAGCTTAGGGGCGGCGGGTACTGAAGCTTTCTTT
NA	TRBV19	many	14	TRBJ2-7	CASRPRDRNYEQYF	TGTGCCAGTAGACCCCGGGACCGAAACTACGAGCAGTACTTC
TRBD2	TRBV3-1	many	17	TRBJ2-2	CASSQSGGPSNTGELFF	TGTGCCAGCAGCCAATCGGGGGGACCATCGAACACCGGGGAGCTGTTTTTT
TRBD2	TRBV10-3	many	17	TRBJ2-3	CAISGTSGATSTDTQYF	TGTGCCATCAGCGGGACTAGCGGGGCCACATCGACAGATACGCAGTATTTT
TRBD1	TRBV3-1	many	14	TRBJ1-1	CASSQTGLRTEAFF	TGTGCCAGCAGCCAGACAGGGTTGAGGACTGAAGCTTTCTTT
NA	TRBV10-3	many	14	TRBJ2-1	CATASPRRDNEQFF	TGTGCCACCGCCTCTCCTCGGAGAGACAATGAGCAGTTCTTC
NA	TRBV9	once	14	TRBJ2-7	CAISVSPADYEQYF	TGTGCCATCAGCGTAAGTCCGGCAGACTACGAGCAGTATTTC
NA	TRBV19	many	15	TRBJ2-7	CASSHSGWGEYEQYF	TGTGCCAGTAGTCATTCCGGGTGGGGTGAGTACGAGCAGTACTTC
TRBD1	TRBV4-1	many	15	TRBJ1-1	CASSQVGSRGHQAFF	TGCGCCAGCAGCCAAGTGGGCAGTAGGGGGCACCAAGCTTTCTTT
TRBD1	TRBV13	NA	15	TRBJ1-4	CASSELARGFEKLFF	TGTGCCAGCAGTGAATTGGCCAGGGGGTTTGAAAAACTGTTTTTT
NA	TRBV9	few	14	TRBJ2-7	CASSASRGSAEQYF	TGTGCCAGCAGCGCTTCCAGGGGTTCCGCCGAGCAGTACTTC
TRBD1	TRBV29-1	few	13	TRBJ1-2	CSVVGTGMFGYTF	TGCAGCGTTGTGGGGACAGGGATGTTTGGCTACACCTTC
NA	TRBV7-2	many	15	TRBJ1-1	CASSLESTLNTEAFF	TGTGCCAGCAGCTTAGAGTCGACCTTGAACACTGAAGCTTTCTTT
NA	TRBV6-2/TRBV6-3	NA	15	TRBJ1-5	CASMDTGVSNQPQHF	TGTGCCAGCATGGACACAGGAGTGAGCAATCAGCCCCAGCATTTT
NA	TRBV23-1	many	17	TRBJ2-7	CASSHLRTRGPSYEQYF	TGCGCCAGCAGTCACCTCCGGACTCGGGGGCCCTCCTACGAGCAGTACTTC
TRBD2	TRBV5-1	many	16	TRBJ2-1	CASSFASGSLGNEQFF	TGCGCCAGCAGCTTTGCAAGCGGGAGTTTGGGCAATGAGCAGTTCTTC
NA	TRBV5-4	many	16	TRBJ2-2	CASSLVRGAGTGELFF	TGTGCCAGCAGCTTGGTACGGGGGGCGGGCACCGGGGAGCTGTTTTTT
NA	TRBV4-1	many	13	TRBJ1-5	CASSQDIGQPQHF	TGCGCCAGCAGCCAAGATATCGGTCAGCCCCAGCATTTT
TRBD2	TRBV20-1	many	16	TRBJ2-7	CSARPGLAGETYEQYF	TGCAGTGCTAGACCGGGACTAGCGGGGGAGACCTACGAGCAGTACTTC
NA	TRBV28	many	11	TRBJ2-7	CASGWGYEQYF	TGTGCCAGCGGGTGGGGCTACGAGCAGTACTTC
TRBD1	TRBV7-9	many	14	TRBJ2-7	CASNSGTGGYEQYF	TGTGCCAGCAACTCCGGGACAGGGGGATACGAGCAGTACTTC
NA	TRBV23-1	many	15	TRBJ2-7	CASSQSSAGPYEQYF	TGCGCCAGCAGTCAATCTTCGGCAGGGCCCTACGAGCAGTACTTC
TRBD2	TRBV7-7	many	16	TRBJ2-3	CASSRTSGGATDTQYF	TGTGCTAGCAGCAGAACTAGCGGGGGGGCCACAGATACGCAGTATTTT
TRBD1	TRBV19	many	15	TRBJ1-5	CASSARDRSNQPQHF	TGTGCCAGTAGTGCCCGGGACAGAAGCAATCAGCCCCAGCATTTT
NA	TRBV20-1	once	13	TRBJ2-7	CSAILPWMGEQYF	TGCAGTGCTATACTCCCCTGGATGGGCGAGCAGTACTTC
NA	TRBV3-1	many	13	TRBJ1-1	CASKPTVGTEAFF	TGTGCCAGCAAACCAACGGTGGGCACTGAAGCTTTCTTT
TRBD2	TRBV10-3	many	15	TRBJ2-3	CAIRGPAGGRDTQYF	TGTGCCATCAGGGGCCCCGCGGGGGGGCGAGATACGCAGTATTTT
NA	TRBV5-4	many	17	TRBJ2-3	CASSDGLGLRGTDTQYF	TGTGCCAGCAGCGACGGACTGGGATTGAGAGGTACAGATACGCAGTATTTT
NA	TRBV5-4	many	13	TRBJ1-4	CASTASPGEKLFF	TGTGCCAGCACAGCTTCCCCGGGAGAAAAACTGTTTTTT
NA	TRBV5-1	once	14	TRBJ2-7	CASSSEGGPYEQYF	TGCGCCAGCAGCTCGGAGGGGGGTCCCTACGAGCAGTACTTC
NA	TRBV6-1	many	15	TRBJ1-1	CASEARGDAREEAFF	TGTGCCAGTGAGGCCAGGGGAGACGCCCGGGAAGAAGCTTTCTTT
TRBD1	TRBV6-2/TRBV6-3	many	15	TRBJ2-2	CASRRQGPITGELFF	TGTGCCAGCAGAAGACAGGGACCCATCACCGGGGAGCTGTTTTTT
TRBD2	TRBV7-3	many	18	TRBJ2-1	CASSLSVAPAGGHNEQFF	TGTGCCAGCAGCTTAAGCGTGGCGCCAGCGGGAGGACACAATGAGCAGTTCTTC
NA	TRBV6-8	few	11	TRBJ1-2	CASKGMYGYTF	TGTGCCAGCAAGGGGATGTATGGCTACACCTTC
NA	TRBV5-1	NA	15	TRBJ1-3	CASSLTGGSGNTIYF	TGCGCCAGCAGCTTGACGGGAGGCTCTGGAAACACCATATATTTT
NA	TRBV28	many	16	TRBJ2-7	CASYGWQGTISYEQYF	TGTGCCAGCTATGGATGGCAGGGGACCATTTCCTACGAGCAGTACTTC